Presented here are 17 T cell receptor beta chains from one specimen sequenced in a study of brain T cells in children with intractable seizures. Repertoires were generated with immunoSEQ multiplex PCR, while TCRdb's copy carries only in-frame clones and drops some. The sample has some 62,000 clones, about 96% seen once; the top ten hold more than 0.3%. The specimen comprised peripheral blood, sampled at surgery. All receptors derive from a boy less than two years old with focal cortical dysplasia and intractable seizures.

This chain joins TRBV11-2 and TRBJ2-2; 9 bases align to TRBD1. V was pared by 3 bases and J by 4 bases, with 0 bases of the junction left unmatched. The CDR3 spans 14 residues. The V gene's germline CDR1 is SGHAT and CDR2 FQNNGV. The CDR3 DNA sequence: TGTGCCAGCAGCTTGACAGGGGGCACCGGGGAGCTGTTTTTT. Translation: CASSLTGGTGELFF.

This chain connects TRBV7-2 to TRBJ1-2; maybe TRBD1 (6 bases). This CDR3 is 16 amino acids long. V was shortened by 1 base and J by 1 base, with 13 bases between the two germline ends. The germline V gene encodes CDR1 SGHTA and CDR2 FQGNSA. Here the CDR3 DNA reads TGTGCCAGCAGCTTAGTTTTTGGGGACAATAACTATGGCTACACCTTC. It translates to CASSLVFGDNNYGYTF.

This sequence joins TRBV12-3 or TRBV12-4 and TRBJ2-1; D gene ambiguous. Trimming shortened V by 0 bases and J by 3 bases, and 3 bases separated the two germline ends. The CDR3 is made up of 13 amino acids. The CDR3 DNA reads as TGTGCCAGCAGTTTAGCGTACTACAATGAGCAGTTCTTC. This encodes CASSLAYYNEQFF.

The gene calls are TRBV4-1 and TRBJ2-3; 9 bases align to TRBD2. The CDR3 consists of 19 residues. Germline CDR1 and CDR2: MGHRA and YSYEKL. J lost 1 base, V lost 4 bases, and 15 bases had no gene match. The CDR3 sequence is CASSPRASGVLRGTDTQYF. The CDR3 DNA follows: TGCGCCAGCAGCCCCCGGGCTAGCGGGGTCCTGAGGGGCACAGATACGCAGTATTTT.

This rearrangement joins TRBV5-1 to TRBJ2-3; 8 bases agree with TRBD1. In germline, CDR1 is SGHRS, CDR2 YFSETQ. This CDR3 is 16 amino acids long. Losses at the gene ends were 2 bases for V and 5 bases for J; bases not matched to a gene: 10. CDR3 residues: CASSFEGPGGGDTQYF. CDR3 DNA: TGCGCCAGCAGCTTTGAAGGTCCAGGGGGCGGAGATACGCAGTATTTT.

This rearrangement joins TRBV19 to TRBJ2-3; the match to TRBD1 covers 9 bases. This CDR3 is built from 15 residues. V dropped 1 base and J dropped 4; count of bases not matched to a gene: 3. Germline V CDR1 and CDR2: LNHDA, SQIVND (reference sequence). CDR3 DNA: TGTGCCAGTAGTATAGTACAGGGGGCGGCAGATACGCAGTATTTT. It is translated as CASSIVQGAADTQYF.

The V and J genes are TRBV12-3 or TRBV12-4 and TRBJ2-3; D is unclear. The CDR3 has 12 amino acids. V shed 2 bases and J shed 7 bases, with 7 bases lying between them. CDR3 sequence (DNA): TGTGCCAGCAGTTTAAACGGGTATACGCAGTATTTT. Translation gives CASSLNGYTQYF.

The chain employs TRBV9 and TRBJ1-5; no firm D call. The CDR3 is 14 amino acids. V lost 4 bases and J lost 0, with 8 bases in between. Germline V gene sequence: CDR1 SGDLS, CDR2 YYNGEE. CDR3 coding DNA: TGTGCCAGCAGCCGGCACGATAGCAATCAGCCCCAGCATTTT. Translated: CASSRHDSNQPQHF.

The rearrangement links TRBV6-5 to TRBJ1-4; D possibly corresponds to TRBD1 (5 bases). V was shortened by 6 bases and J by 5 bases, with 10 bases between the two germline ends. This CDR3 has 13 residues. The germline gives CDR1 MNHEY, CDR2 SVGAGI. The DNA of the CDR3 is TGTGCCAGCAGGGGGCGGTGGAATGAAAAACTGTTTTTT. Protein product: CASRGRWNEKLFF.

The CDR3 region is CASSLDEFGYTF. CDR3 DNA: TGTGCCAGCAGCTTAGATGAGTTTGGCTACACCTTC. The gene calls are TRBV13 and TRBJ1-2; unclear D gene. The CDR3 consists of 12 residues. Trimming cost V 1 base and J 7 bases, with 7 bases left between them. Germline CDR1 is PRHDT and CDR2 is FYEKMQ (reference sequence).

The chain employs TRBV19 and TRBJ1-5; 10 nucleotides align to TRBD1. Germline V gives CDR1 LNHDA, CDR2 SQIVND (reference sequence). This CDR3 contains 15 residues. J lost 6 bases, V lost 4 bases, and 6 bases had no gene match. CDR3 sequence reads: CASSKPGQGTQPQHF. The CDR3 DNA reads TGTGCCAGTAGTAAACCGGGACAGGGGACTCAGCCCCAGCATTTT.

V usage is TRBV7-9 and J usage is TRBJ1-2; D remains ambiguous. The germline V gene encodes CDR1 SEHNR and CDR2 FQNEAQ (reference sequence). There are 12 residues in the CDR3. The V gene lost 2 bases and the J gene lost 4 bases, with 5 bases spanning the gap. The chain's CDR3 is CASSLLSYGYTF. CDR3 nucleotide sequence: TGTGCCAGCAGCTTATTAAGCTATGGCTACACCTTC.

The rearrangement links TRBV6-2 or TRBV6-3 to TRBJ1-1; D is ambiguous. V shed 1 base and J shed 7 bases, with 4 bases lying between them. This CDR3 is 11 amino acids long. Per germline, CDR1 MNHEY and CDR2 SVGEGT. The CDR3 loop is CASSYLIEAFF. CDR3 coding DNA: TGTGCCAGCAGTTACTTGATTGAAGCTTTCTTT.

CDR3 coding DNA: TGTGCCAGCAGTTACGCGACCGGACTAGCGGGGTACAATGAGCAGTTCTTC. This encodes CASSYATGLAGYNEQFF. The V gene is TRBV6-2 or TRBV6-3, the J gene TRBJ2-1; 12 nucleotides align to TRBD2. This CDR3 is 17 amino acids long. Trimming removed 2 bases from V and 4 bases from J; junction bases left unmatched: 6. In germline, CDR1 is MNHEY, CDR2 SVGEGT.

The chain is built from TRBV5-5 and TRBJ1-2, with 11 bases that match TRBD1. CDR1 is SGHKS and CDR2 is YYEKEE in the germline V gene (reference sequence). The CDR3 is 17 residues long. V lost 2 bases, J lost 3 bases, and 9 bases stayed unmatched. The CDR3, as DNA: TGTGCCAGCAGCTTTCTACCCGGGGGACAGGGGGACTATGGCTACACCTTC. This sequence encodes CASSFLPGGQGDYGYTF.

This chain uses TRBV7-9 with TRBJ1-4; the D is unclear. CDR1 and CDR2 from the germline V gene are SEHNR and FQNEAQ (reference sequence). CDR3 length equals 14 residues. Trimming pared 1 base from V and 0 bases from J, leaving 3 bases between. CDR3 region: CASSLGATNEKLFF. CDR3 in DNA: TGTGCCAGCAGCTTAGGGGCAACTAATGAAAAACTGTTTTTT.

CDR3 coding DNA: TGTGCCAGCAGTTTGGGACGGAACTATGGCTACACCTTC. This gives the protein CASSLGRNYGYTF. The genes are TRBV27 and TRBJ1-2, with a weak D call TRBD1 (5 bases). Trimming pared 3 bases from V and 2 bases from J, leaving 7 bases between. CDR3 length: 13 residues. Germline V gives CDR1 MNHEY, CDR2 SMNVEV (reference sequence).